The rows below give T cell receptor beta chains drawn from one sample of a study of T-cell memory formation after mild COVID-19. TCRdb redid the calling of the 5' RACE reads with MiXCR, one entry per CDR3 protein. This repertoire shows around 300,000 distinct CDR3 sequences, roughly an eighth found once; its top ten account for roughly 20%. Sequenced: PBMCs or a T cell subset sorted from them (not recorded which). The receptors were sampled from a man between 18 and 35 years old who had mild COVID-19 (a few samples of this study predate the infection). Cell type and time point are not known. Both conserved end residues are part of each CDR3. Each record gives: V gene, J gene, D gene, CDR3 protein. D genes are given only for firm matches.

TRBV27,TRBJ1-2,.,CASRPGQSNYGYTF
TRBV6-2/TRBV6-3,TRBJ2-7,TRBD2,CASSPQRGDQYEQYF
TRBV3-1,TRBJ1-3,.,CASSQSATGNTIYF
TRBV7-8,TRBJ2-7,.,CASSLVGGSDEQYF
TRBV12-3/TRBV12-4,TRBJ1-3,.,CASSAGTTGNTIYF
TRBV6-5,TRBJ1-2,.,CASSYSTRGGYTF
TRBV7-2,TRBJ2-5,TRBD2,CASSLGVGTNLQETQYF
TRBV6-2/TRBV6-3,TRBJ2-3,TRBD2,CASSQSSGGTDTQYF
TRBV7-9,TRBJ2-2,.,CASSLRGSGNTGELFF
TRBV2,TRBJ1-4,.,CASTNYYRSNEKLFF
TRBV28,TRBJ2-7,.,CASQETYEQYF
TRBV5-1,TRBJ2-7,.,CASSLEGRNYEQYF
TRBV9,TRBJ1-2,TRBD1,CASSVGLGTDYGYTF
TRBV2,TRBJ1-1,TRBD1,CASGKQGTEAFF
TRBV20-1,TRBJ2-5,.,CSARGSIQETQYF
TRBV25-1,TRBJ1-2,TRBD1,CASSRGHGYTF
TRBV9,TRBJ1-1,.,CASSVSRAGARNTEAFF
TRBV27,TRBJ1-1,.,CASSPPSAVEAFF
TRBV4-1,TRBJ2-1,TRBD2,CASSRVGLAGDNEQFF
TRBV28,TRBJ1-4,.,CASSEGPTNEKLFF
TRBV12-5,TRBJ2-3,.,CASGLAQSLPTDTQYF
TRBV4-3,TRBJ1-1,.,CASSQEMGAWAGEAFF
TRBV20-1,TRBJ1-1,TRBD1,CSASHRGDEAFF
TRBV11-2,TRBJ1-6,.,CASSLRADSPLHF
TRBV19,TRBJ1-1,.,CASSKQGIWGMNTEAFF
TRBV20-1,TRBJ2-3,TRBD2,CSAIAGSTDTQYF
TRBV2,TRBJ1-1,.,CASLPPGPLAFF
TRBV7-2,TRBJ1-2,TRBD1,CASSPRQGLGYGYTF
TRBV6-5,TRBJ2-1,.,CASSYSAEQFF
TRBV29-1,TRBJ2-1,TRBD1,CSVVGTGSVDEQFF